This entry lists 23 T cell receptor beta chains sequenced from one sample in a study of CD8 T cells in Susac syndrome (dated by TCRdb to the late 2010s). Library generation was performed with the immunoSEQ multiplex PCR assay. RNA was extracted using the RNeasy kit, and roughly 0.5 to 1 microgram was reverse transcribed with random hexamers. The public reads were quality trimmed at Q25 with fastp and then assembled into clones with MiXCR by TCRdb, keeping productive beta chains. Each CDR3 protein appears once, grouped with its most common genes and DNA. The sample table records about 430,000 distinct CDR3 sequences; more than 80% of these occur just once. More than 0.09% of the sample rests with the top ten. The sequenced sample consisted of CD8+ T cells from PBMCs. Every receptor here comes from a human donor with multiple sclerosis.

The rearrangement joins TRBV27 to TRBJ2-7; D not resolved. The V gene lost 4 bases and the J gene lost 6 bases, with 10 bases spanning the gap. The CDR3 is made up of 12 amino acids. Germline V gene sequence: CDR1 MNHEY, CDR2 SMNVEV (reference sequence). CDR3 nucleotides: TGTGCCAGCAGTTCCCTCTCAGCCGAGCAGTACTTC. Its protein product is CASSSLSAEQYF.

V gene TRBV20-1 combines with J gene TRBJ2-1, with D tentatively TRBD1 (5 bases). From germline, CDR1 is DFQATT and CDR2 SNEGSKA (reference sequence). The CDR3 has 18 amino acids. V was trimmed by 4 bases and J by 0 bases, leaving 22 bases between them. DNA for the CDR3: TGCAGTGCTACCAAAGTCCCTCAGGGCACCAGCTCCTACAATGAGCAGTTCTTC. This encodes CSATKVPQGTSSYNEQFF.

The rearrangement joins TRBV7-9 to TRBJ1-3; D is uncertain. CDR1 and CDR2 from the germline V gene are SEHNR and FQNEAQ (reference sequence). V lost 5 bases to trimming and J lost 8 bases, with 10 bases between them. This CDR3 has 12 residues. This CDR3 is CASSLKPDTIYF. CDR3 nucleotide sequence: TGTGCCAGCAGCCTGAAGCCGGACACCATATATTTT. Complete variable domain (other parts from reference TRBV7-9 and TRBJ1-3): DTGVSQNPRHKITKRGQNVTFRCDPISEHNRLYWYRQTLGQGPEFLTYFQNEAQLEKSRLLSDRFSAERPKGSFSTLEIQRTEQGDSAMYLCASSLKPDTIYFGEGSWLTVV.

This clonotype was counted a few times. This chain links TRBV12-3 or TRBV12-4 with TRBJ2-7, with 9 bases identical to TRBD2. V gave up 6 bases and J gave up 2 bases; unmatched junction bases: 14. The CDR3 is 17 residues long. The CDR3 bases are TGTGCCAGCAGGGGGACCACTAAGCGGGAGGATCCCTACGAGCAGTACTTC. This encodes CASRGTTKREDPYEQYF.

The chain combines TRBV6-5 with TRBJ1-2; 9 bases map to TRBD1. Germline V gives CDR1 MNHEY, CDR2 SVGAGI. This CDR3 is built from 14 residues. V dropped 6 bases and J dropped 5; count of bases not matched to a gene: 7. The CDR3 sequence is CASRTQGAIYGYTF. CDR3 sequence (DNA): TGTGCCAGCAGGACACAGGGGGCGATATATGGCTACACCTTC.

This clonotype has just a few counts. The chain recombines TRBV6-5 with TRBJ1-5, with D uncertain. V shed 4 bases and J shed 5 bases, with 9 bases lying between them. This CDR3 is built from 13 residues. CDR1 is MNHEY and CDR2 is SVGAGI in the germline V gene. The CDR3 sequence: CASSFGRDQPQHF. In DNA form, the CDR3 reads TGTGCCAGCAGTTTCGGACGGGATCAGCCCCAGCATTTT.

This rearrangement joins TRBV4-1 to TRBJ2-4, with D perhaps matching TRBD2 (6 bases). This CDR3 is built from 14 residues. Trimming stripped 4 bases from V and 12 bases from J, with 19 bases between. The V gene's germline CDR1 is MGHRA and CDR2 YSYEKL. As DNA, the CDR3 is TGCGCCAGCAGCCCCCGGGAGAATGGAAACCGTCAGTACTTC. Amino acids: CASSPRENGNRQYF.

The chain carries TRBV28 and TRBJ2-5; TRBD1 agrees at 7 bases. Unmatched junction bases numbered 2, after V lost 5 bases and J lost 2 bases. CDR1 is MDHEN, CDR2 SYDVKM, per germline. CDR3 length: 13 amino acids. As DNA, the CDR3 is TGTGCCAGCAGTGACAGGGTTCAAGAGACCCAGTACTTC. It codes for CASSDRVQETQYF.

This clonotype was observed a handful of times. The chain employs TRBV25-1 and TRBJ1-1, with D possibly TRBD1 on 5 matching bases. Germline CDR1 is MGHDK and CDR2 is SYGVNS. This CDR3 comprises 11 residues. V lost 8 bases and J lost 6, with 10 bases in between. The CDR3 protein is CASSGHAEAFF. As DNA, the CDR3 is TGTGCCAGCTCCGGACATGCTGAAGCTTTCTTT.

The chain is built from TRBV6-5 and TRBJ1-5; D is unclear. The CDR3 is 13 amino acids. Trimming took off 5 bases at V and 3 bases at J, with 8 bases between the two ends. Looked up from germline, CDR1 is MNHEY and CDR2 is SVGAGI. The CDR3 DNA is TGTGCCAGCAGTCCCAGTTACAATCAGCCCCAGCATTTT. Its translation is CASSPSYNQPQHF.

In this sample, this clonotype turned up once. The gene calls are TRBV27 and TRBJ1-1, with 7 bases that match TRBD1. The CDR3 has 15 amino acids. The V gene end was trimmed by 5 bases and the J gene end by 1 base; junction bases not matched to a gene: 7. Germline V gene lookup returns CDR1 MNHEY and CDR2 SMNVEV (reference sequence). The chain's CDR3 is CASSPLGGANTEAFF. Here the CDR3 DNA reads TGTGCCAGCAGTCCCCTAGGGGGCGCGAACACTGAAGCTTTCTTT.

This clonotype was picked up a small number of times. The chain is built from TRBV6-5 and TRBJ2-7; D perhaps matches TRBD1 (5 bases). Germline CDR1 is MNHEY and CDR2 is SVGAGI. V lost 0 bases, J lost 2 bases, and 11 bases lay in between. The CDR3 length is 15 residues. For the CDR3, the DNA is TGTGCCAGCAGTTACTCGGCAGGGCCAACCTACGAGCAGTACTTC. This codes for CASSYSAGPTYEQYF.

J is TRBJ2-3 and V is TRBV12-3 or TRBV12-4, with TRBD1 matching over 10 bases. The CDR3 is 16 amino acids. After removal of 5 bases from V and 5 bases from J, the junction contained 10 bases not matched to a gene. CDR3 sequence (DNA): TGTGCCAGCAGTCTCGACAGGGGGCAGGATAGAGATACGCAGTATTTT. Amino acids: CASSLDRGQDRDTQYF.

The genes are TRBV27 and TRBJ1-5; the D is unclear. V gave up 7 bases and J gave up 7 bases, with 11 bases separating them. CDR1 is MNHEY, CDR2 SMNVEV, per germline (reference sequence). The CDR3 has 12 amino acids. CDR3 sequence: CASNPPGQPQHF. The CDR3 DNA sequence: TGTGCCAGCAACCCGCCAGGCCAGCCCCAGCATTTT.

CDR3 residues: CASSGTPYSTDTQYF. The CDR3 DNA sequence: TGTGCCAGCAGTGGGACTCCATATAGCACAGATACGCAGTATTTT. This rearrangement joins TRBV2 to TRBJ2-3, with a weak D call TRBD2 (5 bases). This CDR3 comprises 15 residues. In germline, CDR1 is SNHLY, CDR2 FYNNEI. Trimming took off 4 bases at V and 0 bases at J, with 11 bases between the two ends.

The rearrangement uses TRBV5-1 and TRBJ1-1; 10 nucleotides agree with TRBD1. The V gene's germline CDR1 is SGHRS and CDR2 YFSETQ. J gave up 0 bases and V 5 bases, and 7 bases lay outside the gene matches. This CDR3 comprises 16 residues. This CDR3 reads CASRPGQGEMNTEAFF. In nucleotides, the CDR3 is TGCGCCAGCAGACCCGGACAGGGGGAGATGAACACTGAAGCTTTCTTT. Filled out from reference TRBV5-1 and TRBJ1-1, the complete variable domain reads KAGVTQTPRYLIKTRGQQVTLSCSPISGHRSVSWYQQTPGQGLQFLFEYFSETQRNKGNFPGRFSGRQFSNSRSEMNVSTLELGDSALYLCASRPGQGEMNTEAFFGQGTRLTVV.

The DNA of the CDR3 is TGTGCCAGCAGTTTATCCTCTACACCCGGGACTAGCGGGGTCCACAATGAGCAGTTCTTC. Protein sequence: CASSLSSTPGTSGVHNEQFF. This rearrangement joins TRBV28 to TRBJ2-1; TRBD2 matches 13 bases. V shed 1 base, J shed 5 bases, and the junction held 14 bases outside the gene matches. Per germline, CDR1 MDHEN and CDR2 SYDVKM. The CDR3 covers 20 residues.

The chain joins TRBV4-1 to TRBJ2-7, with D possibly matching TRBD1 (5 bases). V was shortened by 1 base and J by 3 bases, with 16 bases between the two germline ends. Germline V gene sequence: CDR1 MGHRA, CDR2 YSYEKL. The CDR3 loop spans 16 amino acids. The CDR3 protein is CASSQGPRVSSYEQYF. The CDR3 DNA sequence: TGCGCCAGCAGCCAAGGTCCCAGGGTGAGTAGCTACGAGCAGTACTTC.

This clonotype was seen only a few times. The CDR3 loop reads CASRRPTGHYGYTF. CDR3 nucleotides: TGTGCCAGCAGACGCCCGACAGGGCACTATGGCTACACCTTC. The rearrangement joins TRBV6-1 to TRBJ1-2, with TRBD1 identical over 7 bases. The CDR3 length is 14 residues. Losses at the gene ends were 6 bases for V and 3 bases for J; bases not matched to a gene: 7. Germline V gene lookup returns CDR1 MNHNS and CDR2 SASEGT.

The count of this clonotype is one. The V and J genes are TRBV30 and TRBJ1-2; D is ambiguous. This CDR3 comprises 13 residues. Deletions cut 0 bases from V and 2 bases from J, with 7 bases between. CDR1 GTSNPN and CDR2 SVGIG come from the germline V gene (reference sequence). CDR3 sequence: CAWSVGRNYGYTF. The CDR3 nucleotides are TGTGCCTGGAGTGTAGGCAGGAACTATGGCTACACCTTC. The whole variable domain, remainder taken from reference TRBV30 and TRBJ1-2, is SQTIHQWPATLVQPVGSPLSLECTVEGTSNPNLYWYRQAAGRGLQLLFYSVGIGQISSEVPQNLSASRPQDRQFILSSKKLLLSDSGFYLCAWSVGRNYGYTFGSGTRLTVV.

This clonotype was found a few times. V usage is TRBV29-1 and J usage is TRBJ2-3; 9 bases are a match to TRBD1. The V and J ends lost 6 bases and 1 base, in that order; junction bases with no gene match: 14. The germline V gene encodes CDR1 SQVTM and CDR2 ANQGSEA. The CDR3 runs to 17 residues. The DNA for the CDR3 is TGCAGCGTAGACGGGACAGGGCTGTTTAGGGGCACAGATACGCAGTATTTT. This gives the protein CSVDGTGLFRGTDTQYF.

V usage is TRBV19 and J usage is TRBJ1-2; D may be TRBD1 (5 bases). The V gene's germline CDR1 is LNHDA and CDR2 SQIVND (reference sequence). Trimming took 5 bases from V and 6 from J, leaving 19 bases between them. This CDR3 is built from 15 residues. DNA for the CDR3: TGTGCCAGTAGTGATGACAGCGGCCTGTGGGATGGCTACACCTTC. It specifies CASSDDSGLWDGYTF.

The chain recombines TRBV4-1 with TRBJ1-5; 8 nucleotides line up with TRBD1. This CDR3 region has 17 residues. From germline, CDR1 is MGHRA and CDR2 YSYEKL. Germline trimming cut 0 bases from V and 4 bases from J; bases unmatched to any gene: 8. This chain's CDR3 is CASSQETGDFFNQPQHF. CDR3 in DNA: TGCGCCAGCAGCCAAGAGACAGGGGATTTTTTTAATCAGCCCCAGCATTTT.